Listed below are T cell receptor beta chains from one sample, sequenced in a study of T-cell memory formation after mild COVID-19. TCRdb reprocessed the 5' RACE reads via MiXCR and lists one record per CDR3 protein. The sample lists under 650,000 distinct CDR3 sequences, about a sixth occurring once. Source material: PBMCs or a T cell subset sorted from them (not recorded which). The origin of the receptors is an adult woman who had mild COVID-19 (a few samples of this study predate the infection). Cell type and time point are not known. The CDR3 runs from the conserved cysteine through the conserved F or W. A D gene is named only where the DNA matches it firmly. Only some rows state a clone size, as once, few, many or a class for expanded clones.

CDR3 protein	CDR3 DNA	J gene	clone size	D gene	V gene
CSALTGETQYF	TGCAGCGCACTGACAGGGGAGACCCAGTACTTC	TRBJ2-5	few	TRBD1	TRBV29-1
CASSQDYWTSSGRANTGELFF	TGTGCCAGCAGCCAAGATTATTGGACTTCTAGCGGGAGGGCGAACACCGGGGAGCTGTTTTTT	TRBJ2-2	few	TRBD2	TRBV4-2
CASRGGLALYTGELFF	TGTGCCAGCAGGGGAGGGCTAGCTTTATACACCGGGGAGCTGTTTTTT	TRBJ2-2	-	TRBD2	TRBV28
CASSERGGENTGELFF	TGTGCCAGCAGTGAACGGGGAGGGGAGAACACCGGGGAGCTGTTTTTT	TRBJ2-2	-	TRBD2	TRBV6-4
CASSSGQLSYNEQFF	TGCGCCAGCAGCTCCGGACAGTTATCCTACAATGAGCAGTTCTTC	TRBJ2-1	-	-	TRBV5-1
CASSLLALASNEQFF	TGCGCCAGCAGCTTGTTGGCACTAGCTTCCAATGAGCAGTTCTTC	TRBJ2-1	few	-	TRBV5-1
CSAYSDRGLGYTF	TGCAGTGCTTACTCAGACAGGGGGCTTGGCTACACCTTC	TRBJ1-2	-	TRBD1	TRBV20-1
CASTGTAAYEQYF	TGTGCCAGCACCGGGACAGCAGCCTACGAGCAGTACTTC	TRBJ2-7	few	TRBD1	TRBV6-2/TRBV6-3
CASSLGPAGGYGYTF	TGCGCCAGCAGCTTGGGCCCGGCAGGGGGGTATGGCTACACCTTC	TRBJ1-2	few	TRBD1	TRBV5-1
CASTGGQGEWNEQYF	TGTGCCAGCACCGGGGGACAGGGCGAGTGGAACGAGCAGTACTTC	TRBJ2-7	-	TRBD1	TRBV25-1
CASSPQRLVVGELFF	TGTGCCAGCAGCCCCCAAAGACTAGTTGTCGGGGAGCTGTTTTTT	TRBJ2-2	few	-	TRBV3-1
CASSLTSGITEQFF	TGTGCCAGCAGTTTGACTAGCGGGATCACTGAGCAGTTCTTC	TRBJ2-1	-	TRBD2	TRBV12-3/TRBV12-4